This T cell receptor beta chain was found in a study of shared clonotypes between healthy human individuals. Findings and caveats of the study: Among non-shared clonotypes, generation probabilities were lower than among those shared by all four donors.

Over several immunoSEQ plates, each subset's genomic DNA was distributed in even portions. Original processing notes: For the immunoSEQ data, sequences were junction-only without quality scores, so filtering differed. Using immunoSEQ multiplex PCR, the repertoire was profiled, and TCRdb retains in-frame clones only, with some absent. V and J calls and clone size are as listed in that table; D and trimming were resolved from the DNA. The sample gives 700,000 or so clones, around 72% of which show up once; 1.8% is in the top ten. As concerns this clone: What it binds is unknown.

Only Caucasian adults living in Nashville, Tennessee served as donors. V lost 4 bases to trimming and J lost 0 bases, with 9 bases between them. This CDR3 has 15 amino acids. Looked up from germline, CDR1 is KGHSH and CDR2 is LQKENI. The sample consisted of memory CD4+ T cells sorted from blood. Subset meaning: CD45RA-negative fraction. The chain recombines TRBV18 with TRBJ2-2; perhaps TRBD1 as D (6 bases). The TCR was taken from a woman aged 25 to 39 in good health. The CDR3 DNA sequence: TGTGCCAGCTCACGGGACAACCCGAACACCGGGGAGCTGTTTTTT. This gives the protein CASSRDNPNTGELFF.